The present TCR beta chain was sequenced within a study of cytomegalovirus exposure and HLA in healthy donors. PCR used 60 Vbeta primers and 13 Jbeta primers. In the original processing: Counted up in a later analysis, unique TCR beta chains came to some 80 million, with around 10 million shared. Data came from immunoSEQ multiplex PCR; TCRdb stores just in-frame clones and leaves some out. The V and J calls and the clone size are those of that table, but D and trimming were determined from the DNA. The table lists about 120,000 clones, around 80% of them singletons. Germline V gene data show CDR1 as SGHRS and CDR2 as YFSETQ. The length of the CDR3 is 14 residues. J gave up 1 base and V 3 bases, and 3 bases lay outside the gene matches. Healthy bone marrow donors made up the donors. This clone was seen a handful of times. Its antigen remains unidentified. Study conclusions and caveats: For most subjects, TCR beta sequences were reported to predict HLA-A and HLA-B alleles with accuracy.

Sequencing was carried out using PBMCs. The rearrangement joins TRBV5-1 to TRBJ2-7; 8 positions match TRBD1. This TCR came from a man aged 30-40 years in good health and CMV-seropositive. CDR3 DNA: TGCGCCAGCAGCTCACAGGGGGATTCCTACGAGCAGTACTTC. The encoded protein is CASSSQGDSYEQYF.